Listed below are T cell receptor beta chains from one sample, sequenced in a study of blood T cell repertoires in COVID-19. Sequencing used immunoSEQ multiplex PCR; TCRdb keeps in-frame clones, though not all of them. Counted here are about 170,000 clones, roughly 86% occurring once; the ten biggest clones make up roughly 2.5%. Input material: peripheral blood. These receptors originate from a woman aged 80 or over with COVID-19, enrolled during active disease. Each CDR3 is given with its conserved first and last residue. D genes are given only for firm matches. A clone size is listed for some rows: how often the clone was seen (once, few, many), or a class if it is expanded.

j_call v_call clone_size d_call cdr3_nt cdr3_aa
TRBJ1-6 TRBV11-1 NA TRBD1 TGTGCCAGCAGCTTAGACAGGGGAAAGGCGAATTCACCCCTCCACTTT CASSLDRGKANSPLHF
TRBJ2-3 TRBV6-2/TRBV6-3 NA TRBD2 TGTGCCAGCAGTCAACCGGGACTAGCTTTAGATACGCAGTATTTT CASSQPGLALDTQYF
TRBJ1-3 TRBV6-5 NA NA TGTGCCAGCATTCAGGGATCCACCATATATTTT CASIQGSTIYF
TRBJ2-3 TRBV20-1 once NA TGCAGTGCTGGTGGCTCAGGGTCGAGCACAGATACGCAGTATTTT CSAGGSGSSTDTQYF
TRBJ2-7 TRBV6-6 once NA TGTGCCAGCAGTTACTCTCCGTCTCCTTATGTGCAGTACTTC CASSYSPSPYVQYF
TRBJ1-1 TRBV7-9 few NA TGTGCCAGCAGCTTAGGTCAGTCGAACACTGAAGCTTTCTTT CASSLGQSNTEAFF
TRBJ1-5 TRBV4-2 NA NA TGTGCCAGCAGCCAAGCAGGGGCTAGTGATCAGCCCCAGCATTTT CASSQAGASDQPQHF
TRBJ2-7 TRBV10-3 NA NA TGTGCCATCAGTGCGAACAGGGGGGGAGGCTACGAGCAGTACTTC CAISANRGGGYEQYF
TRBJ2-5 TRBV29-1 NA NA TGCAGCGTTGAGAGGGCGATAGCTCCCCAGTACTTC CSVERAIAPQYF
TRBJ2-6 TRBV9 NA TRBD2 TGTGCCAGCAGCACGACTAGCGGGAGTCGGGCTGGGGCCAACGTCCTGACTTTC CASSTTSGSRAGANVLTF
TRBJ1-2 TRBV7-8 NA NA TGTGCCAGCAGCCCCGTAGACAGTTCCTCAAAAAGGGGCTACACCTTC CASSPVDSSSKRGYTF
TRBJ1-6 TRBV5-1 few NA TGCGCCAGCAGCTTGGCAGGCTATAATTCACCCCTCCACTTT CASSLAGYNSPLHF
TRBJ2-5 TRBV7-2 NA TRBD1 TGTGCCAGCAGCTTAGACAGGGGAAGAGGAGAGACCCAGTACTTC CASSLDRGRGETQYF
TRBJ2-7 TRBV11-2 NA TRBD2 TGTGCCAGCAGCCGCTCCCTTAGCGGGAGGGCCGACGAGCAGTACTTC CASSRSLSGRADEQYF
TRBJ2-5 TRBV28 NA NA TGTGCCAGCAGTTTGTCGTTCCAAGAGACCCAGTACTTC CASSLSFQETQYF
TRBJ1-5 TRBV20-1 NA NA TGCAGTGCTAGTACAGGGCGCAATCAGCCCCAGCATTTT CSASTGRNQPQHF
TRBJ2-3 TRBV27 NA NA TGTGCCTCGGGAAGCCTATCCCCGGATACGCAGTATTTT CASGSLSPDTQYF